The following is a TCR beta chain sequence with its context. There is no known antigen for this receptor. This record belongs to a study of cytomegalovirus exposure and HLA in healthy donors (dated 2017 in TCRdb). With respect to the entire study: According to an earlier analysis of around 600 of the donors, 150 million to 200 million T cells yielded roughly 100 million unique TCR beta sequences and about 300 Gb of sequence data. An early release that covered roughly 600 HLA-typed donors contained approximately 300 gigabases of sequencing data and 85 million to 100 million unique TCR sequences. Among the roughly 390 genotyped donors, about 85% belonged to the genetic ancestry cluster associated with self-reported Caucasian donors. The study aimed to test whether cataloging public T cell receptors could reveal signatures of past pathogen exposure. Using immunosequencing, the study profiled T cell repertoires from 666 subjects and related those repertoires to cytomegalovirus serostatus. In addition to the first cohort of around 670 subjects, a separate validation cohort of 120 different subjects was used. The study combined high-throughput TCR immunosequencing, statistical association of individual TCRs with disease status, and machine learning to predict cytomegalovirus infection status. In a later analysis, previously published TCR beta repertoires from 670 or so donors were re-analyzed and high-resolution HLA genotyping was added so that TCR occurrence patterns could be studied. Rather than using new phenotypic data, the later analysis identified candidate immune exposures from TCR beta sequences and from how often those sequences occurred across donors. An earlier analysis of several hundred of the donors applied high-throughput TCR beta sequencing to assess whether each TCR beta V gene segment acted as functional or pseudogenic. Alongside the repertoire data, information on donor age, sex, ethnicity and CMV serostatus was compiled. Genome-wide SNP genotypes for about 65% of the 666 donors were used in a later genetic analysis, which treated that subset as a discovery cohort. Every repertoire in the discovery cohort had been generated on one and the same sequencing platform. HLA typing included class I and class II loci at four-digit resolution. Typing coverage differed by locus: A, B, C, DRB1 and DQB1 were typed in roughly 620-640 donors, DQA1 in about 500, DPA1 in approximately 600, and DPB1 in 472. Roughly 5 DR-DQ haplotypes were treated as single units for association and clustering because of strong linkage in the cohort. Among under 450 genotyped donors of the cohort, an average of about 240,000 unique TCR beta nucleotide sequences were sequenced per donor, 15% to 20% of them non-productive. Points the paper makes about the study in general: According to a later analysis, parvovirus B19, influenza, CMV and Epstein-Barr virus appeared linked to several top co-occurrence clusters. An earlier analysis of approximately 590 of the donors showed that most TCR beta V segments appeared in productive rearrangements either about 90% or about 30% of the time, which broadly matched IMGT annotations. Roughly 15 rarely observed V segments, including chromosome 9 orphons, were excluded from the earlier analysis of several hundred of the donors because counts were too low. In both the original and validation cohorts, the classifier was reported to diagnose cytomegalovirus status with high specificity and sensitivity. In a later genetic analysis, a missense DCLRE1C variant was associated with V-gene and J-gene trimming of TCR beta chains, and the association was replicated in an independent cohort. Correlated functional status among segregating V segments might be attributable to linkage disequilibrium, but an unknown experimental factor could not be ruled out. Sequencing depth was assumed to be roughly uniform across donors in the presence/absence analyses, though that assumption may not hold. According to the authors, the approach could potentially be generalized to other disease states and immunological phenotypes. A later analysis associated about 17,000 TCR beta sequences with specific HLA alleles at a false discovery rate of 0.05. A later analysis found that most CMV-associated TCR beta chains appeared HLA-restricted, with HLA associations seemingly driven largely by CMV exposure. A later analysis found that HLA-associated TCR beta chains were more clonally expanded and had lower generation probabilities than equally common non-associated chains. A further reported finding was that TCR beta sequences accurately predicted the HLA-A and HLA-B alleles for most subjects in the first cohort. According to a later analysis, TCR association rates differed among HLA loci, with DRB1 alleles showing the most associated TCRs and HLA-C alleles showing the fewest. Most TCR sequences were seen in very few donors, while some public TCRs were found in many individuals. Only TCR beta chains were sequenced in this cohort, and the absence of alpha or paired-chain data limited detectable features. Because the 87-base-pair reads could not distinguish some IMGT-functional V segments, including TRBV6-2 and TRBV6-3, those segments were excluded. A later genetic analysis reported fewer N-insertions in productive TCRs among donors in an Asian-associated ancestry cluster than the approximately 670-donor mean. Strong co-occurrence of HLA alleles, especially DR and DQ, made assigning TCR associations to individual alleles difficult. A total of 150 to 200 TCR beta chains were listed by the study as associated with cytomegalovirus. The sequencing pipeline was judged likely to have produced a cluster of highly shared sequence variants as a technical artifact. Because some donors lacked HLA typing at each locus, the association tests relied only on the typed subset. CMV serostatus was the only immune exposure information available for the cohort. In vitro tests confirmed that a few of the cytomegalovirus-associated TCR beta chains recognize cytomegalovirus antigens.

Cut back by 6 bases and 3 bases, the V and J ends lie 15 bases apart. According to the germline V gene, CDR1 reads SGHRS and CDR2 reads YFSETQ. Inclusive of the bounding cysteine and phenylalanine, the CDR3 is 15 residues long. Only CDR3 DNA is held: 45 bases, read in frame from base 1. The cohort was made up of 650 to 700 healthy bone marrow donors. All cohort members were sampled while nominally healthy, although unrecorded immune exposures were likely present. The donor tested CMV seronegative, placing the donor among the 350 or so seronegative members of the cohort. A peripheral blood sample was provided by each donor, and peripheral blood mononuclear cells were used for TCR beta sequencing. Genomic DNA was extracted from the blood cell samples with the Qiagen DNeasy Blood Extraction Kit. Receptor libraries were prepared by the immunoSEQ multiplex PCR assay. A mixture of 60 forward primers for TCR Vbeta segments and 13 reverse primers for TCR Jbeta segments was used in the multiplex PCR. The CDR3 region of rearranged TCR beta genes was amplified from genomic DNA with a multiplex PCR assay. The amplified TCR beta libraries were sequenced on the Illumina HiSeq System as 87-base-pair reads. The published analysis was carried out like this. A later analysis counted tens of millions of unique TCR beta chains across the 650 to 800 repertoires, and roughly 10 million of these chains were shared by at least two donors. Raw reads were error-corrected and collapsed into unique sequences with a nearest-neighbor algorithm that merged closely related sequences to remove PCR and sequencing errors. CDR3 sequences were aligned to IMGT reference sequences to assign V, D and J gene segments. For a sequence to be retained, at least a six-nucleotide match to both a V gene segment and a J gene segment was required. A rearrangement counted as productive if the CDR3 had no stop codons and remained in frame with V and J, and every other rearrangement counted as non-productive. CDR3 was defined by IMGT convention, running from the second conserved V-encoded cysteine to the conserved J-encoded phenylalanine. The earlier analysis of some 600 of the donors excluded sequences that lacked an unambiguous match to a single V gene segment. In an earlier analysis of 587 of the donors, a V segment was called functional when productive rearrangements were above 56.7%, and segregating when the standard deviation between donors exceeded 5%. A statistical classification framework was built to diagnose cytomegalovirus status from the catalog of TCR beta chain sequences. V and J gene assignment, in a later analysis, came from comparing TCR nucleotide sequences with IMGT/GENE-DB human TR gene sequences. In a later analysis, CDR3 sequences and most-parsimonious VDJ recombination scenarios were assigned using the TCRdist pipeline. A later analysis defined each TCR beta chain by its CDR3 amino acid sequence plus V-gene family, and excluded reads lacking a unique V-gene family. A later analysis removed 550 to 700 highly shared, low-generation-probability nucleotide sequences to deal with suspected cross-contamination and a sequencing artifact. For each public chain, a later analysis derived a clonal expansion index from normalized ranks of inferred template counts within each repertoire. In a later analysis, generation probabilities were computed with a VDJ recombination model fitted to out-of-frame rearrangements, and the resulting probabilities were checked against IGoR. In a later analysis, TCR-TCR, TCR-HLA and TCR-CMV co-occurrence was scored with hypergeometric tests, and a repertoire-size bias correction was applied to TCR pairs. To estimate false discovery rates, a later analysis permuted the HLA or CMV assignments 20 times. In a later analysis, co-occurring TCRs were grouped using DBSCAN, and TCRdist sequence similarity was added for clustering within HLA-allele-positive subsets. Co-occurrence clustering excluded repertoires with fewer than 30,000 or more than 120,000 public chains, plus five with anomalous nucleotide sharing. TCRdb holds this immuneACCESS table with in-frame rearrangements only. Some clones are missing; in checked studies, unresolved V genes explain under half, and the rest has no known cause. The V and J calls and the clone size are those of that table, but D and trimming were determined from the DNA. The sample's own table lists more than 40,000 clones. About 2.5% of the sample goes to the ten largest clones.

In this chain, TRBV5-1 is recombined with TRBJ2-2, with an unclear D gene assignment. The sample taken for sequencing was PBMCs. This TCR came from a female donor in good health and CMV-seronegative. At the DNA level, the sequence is TGCGCCAGCACCAATCCTCCCGCGGACACCGGGGAGCTGTTTTTT. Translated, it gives CASTNPPADTGELFF.